This T cell receptor beta chain originates from a study of blood T cell repertoires in COVID-19. Study details: There were acute and convalescent COVID-19 samples, and they came from the United States, Italy and Spain. T cells, B-cell-depleted T cells, or PBMCs supplied cDNA or gDNA.

In this sample, this clone turned up a few times. In the source study's methods: Nucleated cell number was recorded as an estimate derived from reference gene primer amplification. Produced via immunoSEQ multiplex PCR; TCRdb's table is partial and in-frame only. D and trimming come from the DNA, and the V and J calls and clone size come from that table. The sample carries around 300,000 clones, around 81% recorded once. The germline gives CDR1 SNHLY, CDR2 FYNNEI. Trimming shortened V by 5 bases and J by 1 base, and 8 bases separated the two germline ends. The CDR3 length is 13 residues. The rearrangement links TRBV2 to TRBJ1-1; possibly TRBD1 for D (6 bases). The receptor was derived from a woman aged 50 to 60 with active or convalescent COVID-19. Sequenced: peripheral blood. CDR3 in amino acids: CASSMGQNTEAFF. The CDR3 DNA follows: TGTGCCAGCAGTATGGGACAGAACACTGAAGCTTTCTTT.